These 32 T cell receptor beta chains were all obtained from the same sample, sequenced in a study of OX40 agonist ivuxolimab in advanced cancers. The library was built by means of the immunoSEQ multiplex PCR assay. Not all clones reach the TCRdb copy of this immuneACCESS table, which keeps in-frame sequences only. Checked studies attribute under half of the gap to unresolved V genes and leave the rest unexplained. The sample contains some 45,000 clones, around 80% of them found a single time. The top ten clones comprise over 4.5% of the sample. The sample here was CD4+ or CD8+ T cells sorted from blood, taken in a trial of the OX40 agonist ivuxolimab. Source of these receptors: an adult with an advanced solid tumor such as melanoma, head and neck, liver or kidney cancer.

The chain couples TRBV11-2 to TRBJ1-3; no clear D gene. V lost 5 bases and J lost 0, with 8 bases in between. Germline CDR1 and CDR2: SGHAT and FQNNGV. The CDR3 has 14 residues. The DNA of the CDR3 is TGTGCCAGCAGCGATACCCGCTCTGGAAACACCATATATTTT. Protein sequence: CASSDTRSGNTIYF. Drawing the rest from reference TRBV11-2 and TRBJ1-3, the complete variable domain is EAGVAQSPRYKIIEKRQSVAFWCNPISGHATLYWYQQILGQGPKLLIQFQNNGVVDDSQLPKDRFSAERLKGVDSTLKIQPAKLEDSAVYLCASSDTRSGNTIYFGEGSWLTVV.

This chain connects TRBV4-1 to TRBJ1-2; D not certain. V shed 1 base and J shed 1 base, with 7 bases lying between them. Germline-derived CDR1 and CDR2 are MGHRA and YSYEKL. The CDR3 length is 14 residues. CDR3 amino acids: CASSQVGLNYGYTF. Written as DNA, the CDR3 is TGCGCCAGCAGCCAAGTGGGCCTTAACTATGGCTACACCTTC.

The J gene is TRBJ2-1, the V gene TRBV7-3; 13 bases map to TRBD2. This CDR3 spans 15 amino acids. Germline CDR1 reads SGHTA; CDR2 reads FQGTGA. V was pared by 4 bases and J by 7 bases, with 4 bases of the junction left unmatched. CDR3 in DNA: TGTGCCAGCAGCTCCGGGACTAGCGGGATGAATGAGCAGTTCTTC. It translates to CASSSGTSGMNEQFF. Full variable domain (missing parts from reference TRBV7-3 and TRBJ2-1): GAGVSQTPSNKVTEKGKYVELRCDPISGHTALYWYRQSLGQGPEFLIYFQGTGAADDSGLPNDRFFAVRPEGSVSTLKIQRTERGDSAVYLCASSSGTSGMNEQFFGPGTRLTVL.

The chain employs TRBV12-5 and TRBJ2-1, with unresolved D. Per germline, CDR1 LGHNT and CDR2 FRNRAP. The germline V and J ends were trimmed by 6 bases and 0 bases, with 12 bases remaining between them. The CDR3 runs to 15 residues. The CDR3, as DNA: TGTGCTAGTGGCGCAAGGGTGAGCTCCTACAATGAGCAGTTCTTC. This encodes CASGARVSSYNEQFF. Filled out from reference TRBV12-5 and TRBJ2-1, the complete variable domain reads DARVTQTPRHKVTEMGQEVTMRCQPILGHNTVFWYRQTMMQGLELLAYFRNRAPLDDSGMPKDRFSAEMPDATLATLKIQPSEPRDSAVYFCASGARVSSYNEQFFGPGTRLTVL.

The chain recombines TRBV5-1 with TRBJ2-3; TRBD2 aligns across 7 bases. Germline CDR1 is SGHRS and CDR2 is YFSETQ. The CDR3 length is 15 residues. The junction had 8 bases not matched to a gene; V was cut back by 7 bases and J by 0 bases. DNA of the CDR3: TGCGCCAGCCGAACCGGGACTACTAGCACAGATACGCAGTATTTT. As protein: CASRTGTTSTDTQYF.

V is TRBV18 and J is TRBJ1-3; 7 bases match TRBD1. This CDR3 region has 19 residues. With 0 bases clipped from V and 1 base from J, the junction kept 12 bases outside the gene matches. The V gene's germline CDR1 is KGHSH and CDR2 LQKENI. The CDR3 region is CASSPPGQLNLWSGNTIYF. CDR3 in DNA: TGTGCCAGCTCACCACCGGGACAGTTAAATCTTTGGTCTGGAAACACCATATATTTT.

This chain connects TRBV5-4 to TRBJ1-2, with D perhaps matching TRBD1 (5 bases). CDR3 length: 16 amino acids. Germline V gene sequence: CDR1 SGHNT, CDR2 YYREEE (reference sequence). Trimming took off 4 bases at V and 4 bases at J, with 20 bases between the two ends. This CDR3 reads CASSAGGGDPSYGYTF. The CDR3 nucleotides read TGTGCCAGCAGCGCTGGGGGAGGGGACCCGAGCTATGGCTACACCTTC.

This clone was counted a few times. At one of its ends the junction is not consistent with the germline gene, which may arise from a read error. CDR3 loop: CASSGQTGRPNSEAFF. The DNA for the CDR3 is TGTGCCAGCAGTGGCCAGACAGGTAGGCCGAACAGTGAAGCTTTCTTT. V usage is TRBV28 and J usage is TRBJ1-1; D perhaps matches TRBD1 (6 bases). The CDR3 is 16 residues long. Looked up from germline, CDR1 is MDHEN and CDR2 is SYDVKM.

The genes are TRBV6-1 and TRBJ1-5; D remains ambiguous. The CDR3 consists of 13 residues. Germline CDR1 MNHNS, CDR2 SASEGT. Trimming removed 11 bases from V and 6 bases from J, with 17 bases in between. The CDR3 DNA follows: TGTGCCCTGGGAGCGGACGTCGGTCAGCCCCAGCATTTT. Amino acid sequence: CALGADVGQPQHF.

This chain joins TRBV19 and TRBJ1-1; no firm D call. V was shortened by 8 bases and J by 3 bases, with 16 bases between the two germline ends. The CDR3 is 14 residues long. Germline V gives CDR1 LNHDA, CDR2 SQIVND (reference sequence). CDR3 loop: CASHPRGGYTEAFF. The CDR3 nucleotides are TGTGCCAGTCACCCACGAGGTGGGTACACTGAAGCTTTCTTT. The full variable domain, rest sourced from reference TRBV19 and TRBJ1-1, is DGGITQSPKYLFRKEGQNVTLSCEQNLNHDAMYWYRQDPGQGLRLIYYSQIVNDFQKGDIAEGYSVSREKKESFPLTVTSAQKNPTAFYLCASHPRGGYTEAFFGQGTRLTVV.

This chain joins TRBV6-1 and TRBJ1-1; D might be TRBD1 (6 bases). The V and J ends lost 6 bases and 4 bases respectively, with 18 bases between them. The CDR3 has 15 amino acids. CDR1 and CDR2 from the germline V gene are MNHNS and SASEGT. Here the CDR3 reads CASRPRRGAATEAFF. The CDR3 DNA follows: TGTGCCAGCAGGCCCCGACGGGGGGCTGCCACTGAAGCTTTCTTT.

This chain uses TRBV7-9 with TRBJ1-1; 12 bases align to TRBD1. This CDR3 region has 16 residues. With 4 bases clipped from V and 5 bases from J, the junction kept 8 bases outside the gene matches. Germline V gene data show CDR1 as SEHNR and CDR2 as FQNEAQ (reference sequence). The CDR3 nucleotides read TGTGCCAGCAGCTCGGCCGGGACAGGGGGCGGTACTGAAGCTTTCTTT. It is translated as CASSSAGTGGGTEAFF. Supplemented by reference TRBV7-9 and TRBJ1-1, the full variable domain reads DTGVSQNPRHKITKRGQNVTFRCDPISEHNRLYWYRQTLGQGPEFLTYFQNEAQLEKSRLLSDRFSAERPKGSFSTLEIQRTEQGDSAMYLCASSSAGTGGGTEAFFGQGTRLTVV.

This chain joins TRBV5-6 and TRBJ1-2, with TRBD1 as a possible D gene (6 bases). Between the trimmed V and J ends, which lost 6 bases and 2 bases, there was a span of 17 bases. Germline-derived CDR1 and CDR2 are SGHDT and YYEEEE. There are 15 residues in the CDR3. The CDR3 nucleotides read TGTGCCAGCACCCGAAGGGGGGCGTTAAACTATGGCTACACCTTC. This encodes CASTRRGALNYGYTF.

The chain is built from TRBV6-5 and TRBJ1-1, with D possibly TRBD1 on 6 matching bases. V shed 6 bases and J shed 3 bases, with 14 bases lying between them. The CDR3 contains 14 residues. The germline CDR1 and CDR2 sequences are MNHEY and SVGAGI. The CDR3 sequence: CASSRQAWDTEAFF. CDR3 in DNA: TGTGCCAGCAGCAGACAGGCCTGGGACACTGAAGCTTTCTTT.

J is TRBJ1-1 and V is TRBV30; D remains ambiguous. The CDR3 sequence is 13 residues long. Germline-derived CDR1 and CDR2 are GTSNPN and SVGIG (reference sequence). Trimming took off 1 base at V and 0 bases at J, with 6 bases between the two ends. The CDR3 DNA sequence: TGTGCCTGGAGTGGCCTCATGAACACTGAAGCTTTCTTT. Its translation is CAWSGLMNTEAFF.

This clone was observed a few times. This chain connects TRBV2 to TRBJ1-1; D might be TRBD1 (6 bases). The germline V gene has CDR1 SNHLY and CDR2 FYNNEI. With 6 bases removed from V and 6 bases from J, the gap between germline ends came to 17 bases. The CDR3 is 14 residues long. The CDR3 here is CASRDRTGFAEAFF. CDR3 DNA sequence: TGTGCCAGCAGGGACCGAACAGGGTTCGCTGAAGCTTTCTTT.

This chain links TRBV5-5 with TRBJ2-7, with 11 positions matching TRBD2. CDR1 and CDR2 (germline): SGHKS, YYEKEE (reference sequence). The CDR3 covers 17 residues. J lost 5 bases, V lost 1 base, and 11 bases had no gene match. CDR3 in DNA: TGTGCCAGCAGCTTGAGAGCTCAGACTAGCGGGATTAACGAGCAGTACTTC. This encodes CASSLRAQTSGINEQYF.

The chain has TRBV7-3 and TRBJ1-2; 8 bases fit TRBD1. Germline-derived CDR1 and CDR2 are SGHTA and FQGTGA. This CDR3 is built from 14 residues. V dropped 8 bases and J dropped 7; count of bases not matched to a gene: 12. This CDR3 reads CASHPTGQGGGYTF. In DNA form, the CDR3 reads TGTGCCAGCCACCCAACTGGACAGGGAGGTGGCTACACCTTC. Variable domain in full (rest from reference TRBV7-3 and TRBJ1-2): GAGVSQTPSNKVTEKGKYVELRCDPISGHTALYWYRQSLGQGPEFLIYFQGTGAADDSGLPNDRFFAVRPEGSVSTLKIQRTERGDSAVYLCASHPTGQGGGYTFGSGTRLTVV.

The chain recombines TRBV5-1 with TRBJ1-3; the D is unclear. The ends were cut back, 4 bases at V and 0 bases at J, with 14 bases in the middle. This CDR3 spans 16 amino acids. Germline assignment: CDR1 SGHRS and CDR2 YFSETQ. CDR3: CASSPRTASSGNTIYF. The CDR3 nucleotides read TGCGCCAGCAGCCCCAGGACTGCCAGCTCTGGAAACACCATATATTTT.

Only a few counts were recorded for this clone. V is TRBV5-3 and J is TRBJ2-1; D could derive from TRBD1 or TRBD2 (5 bases each). TRBV5-3 is identified as an open reading frame with a role that is uncertain. V lost 2 bases to trimming and J lost 6 bases, with 9 bases between them. This CDR3 contains 13 residues. DNA for the CDR3: TGTGCCAGAAGCTTAAGGGGACCCAATGAGCAGTTCTTC. It encodes CARSLRGPNEQFF.

CDR3 residues: CASSEGQGNEQFF. Written as DNA, the CDR3 is TGTGCCAGCAGCGAGGGACAGGGGAATGAGCAGTTCTTC. V gene TRBV5-4 combines with J gene TRBJ2-1, with 10 nucleotides matching TRBD1. This CDR3 is 13 amino acids long. V gave up 4 bases and J gave up 7 bases; unmatched junction bases: 2. From germline, CDR1 is SGHNT and CDR2 YYREEE (reference sequence).

The rearrangement links TRBV2 to TRBJ1-6; 9 nucleotides agree with TRBD1. This CDR3 has 16 residues. Germline CDR1 SNHLY, CDR2 FYNNEI. Trimming removed 7 bases from V and 10 bases from J; junction bases left unmatched: 14. In nucleotides, the CDR3 is TGTGCCAGCATCCTAGACTCCGGGACAGGGAGGTCACCCCTCCACTTT. This translates into CASILDSGTGRSPLHF.

A word on this clone: The sample contains more than one DNA sequence encoding this CDR3. The chain uses TRBV6-1 and TRBJ2-5; D might be TRBD2 (5 bases). V was shortened by 4 bases and J by 2 bases, with 5 bases between the two germline ends. CDR3 length: 12 amino acids. CDR1 and CDR2 (germline): MNHNS, SASEGT. DNA of the CDR3: TGTGCCAGCAGTGCGGGGCAAGAGACCCAGTACTTC. Translated, it gives CASSAGQETQYF.

This clone was seen just once. The gene calls are TRBV15 and TRBJ1-3; tentatively, D is TRBD1 (6 bases). The V gene's germline CDR1 is LNHNV and CDR2 YYDKDF (reference sequence). V was shortened by 3 bases and J by 2 bases, with 11 bases between the two germline ends. The length of the CDR3 is 15 residues. CDR3 amino acids: CATSRRGATGNTIYF. The CDR3 region has the DNA TGTGCCACCAGCAGGAGGGGGGCGACTGGAAACACCATATATTTT.

The J gene is TRBJ2-3, the V gene TRBV7-6; D gene uncertain. Trimming took 5 bases from V and 2 from J, leaving 11 bases between them. The CDR3 contains 14 residues. The germline V gene has CDR1 SGHVS and CDR2 FNYEAQ. Written as DNA, the CDR3 is TGTGCCAGCAGCCCCCCCCATAACACAGATACGCAGTATTTT. Its protein is CASSPPHNTDTQYF. Together with reference TRBV7-6 and TRBJ2-3, the CDR3 gives the full variable domain: GAGVSQSPRYKVTKRGQDVALRCDPISGHVSLYWYRQALGQGPEFLTYFNYEAQQDKSGLPNDRFSAERPEGSISTLTIQRTEQRDSAMYRCASSPPHNTDTQYFGPGTRLTVL.

V is TRBV10-2 and J is TRBJ1-5; D remains ambiguous. In germline, CDR1 is WSHSY, CDR2 SAAADI. V lost 2 bases to trimming and J lost 5 bases, with 4 bases between them. CDR3 length: 12 residues. CDR3 coding DNA: TGCGCCAGCAGTGAGCGAGATCAGCCCCAGCATTTT. It is translated as CASSERDQPQHF.

This clone has only a few counts. At one end, the junction sequence differs from germline, possibly due to a read error. The chain joins TRBV7-7 to TRBJ2-2; no reliable D call. The germline V gene has CDR1 SSHAT and CDR2 FNYEAQ (reference sequence). The CDR3 is 12 amino acids. The CDR3 sequence: CASSLVGGELFF. CDR3 sequence (DNA): TGTGCTAGCAGCTTAGTAGGCGGGGAGCTGTTTTTT.

The rearrangement joins TRBV5-1 to TRBJ1-6, with a possible D match to TRBD1 (6 bases). This CDR3 contains 15 residues. Germline CDR1 reads SGHRS; CDR2 reads YFSETQ. Between the trimmed V and J ends, which lost 0 bases and 8 bases, there was a span of 12 bases. As DNA, the CDR3 is TGCGCCAGCAGCTTGGCCCTCAGGGGATATTCACCCCTCCACTTT. This translates into CASSLALRGYSPLHF.

The chain is built from TRBV12-5 and TRBJ2-2, with 7 bases matching TRBD2. After removal of 5 bases from V and 7 bases from J, the junction contained 10 bases not matched to a gene. Germline loops: CDR1 LGHNT, CDR2 FRNRAP. This CDR3 spans 15 amino acids. The CDR3 DNA sequence: TGTGCTAGTGGTCCGCGGAGCCGCGGGGGCGGGGAGCTGTTTTTT. Its protein is CASGPRSRGGGELFF.

This clone was seen a few times. The chain combines TRBV5-5 with TRBJ2-7, with D uncertain. The germline V gene encodes CDR1 SGHKS and CDR2 YYEKEE (reference sequence). The CDR3 is 14 residues long. V was clipped by 0 bases and J by 3 bases, with 10 bases between them. Here the CDR3 DNA reads TGTGCCAGCAGCTTGGGGCGAGAAAACTACGAGCAGTACTTC. Its translation is CASSLGRENYEQYF.

This clone was recorded a few times. V and J are TRBV5-1 and TRBJ2-5; possibly TRBD1 for D (6 bases). The V gene lost 4 bases and the J gene lost 0 bases, with 16 bases spanning the gap. The CDR3 extends over 16 amino acids. The germline gives CDR1 SGHRS, CDR2 YFSETQ. CDR3 nucleotides: TGCGCCAGCAGCCTATCAATCCACAGGGACCAAGAGACCCAGTACTTC. It translates to CASSLSIHRDQETQYF.

The V call is TRBV6-5, the J call TRBJ2-7, with TRBD2 matching over 10 bases. Germline-derived CDR1 and CDR2 are MNHEY and SVGAGI. The CDR3 totals 15 residues. Trimming cost V 6 bases and J 1 base; bases outside gene matches: 6. This CDR3 reads CASSPLAGASYEQYF. For the CDR3, the DNA is TGTGCCAGCAGCCCCCTAGCGGGAGCGTCCTACGAGCAGTACTTC.